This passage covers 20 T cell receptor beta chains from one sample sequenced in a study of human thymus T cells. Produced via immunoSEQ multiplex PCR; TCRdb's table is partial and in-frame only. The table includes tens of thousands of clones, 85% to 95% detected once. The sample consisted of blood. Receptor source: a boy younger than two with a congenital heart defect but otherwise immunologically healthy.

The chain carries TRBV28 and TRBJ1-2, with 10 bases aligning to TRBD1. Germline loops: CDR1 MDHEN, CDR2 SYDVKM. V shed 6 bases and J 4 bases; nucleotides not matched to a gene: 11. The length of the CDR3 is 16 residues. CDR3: CASSSTGGQFVYGYTF. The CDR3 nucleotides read TGTGCCAGCAGCTCGACAGGGGGCCAATTTGTCTATGGCTACACCTTC.

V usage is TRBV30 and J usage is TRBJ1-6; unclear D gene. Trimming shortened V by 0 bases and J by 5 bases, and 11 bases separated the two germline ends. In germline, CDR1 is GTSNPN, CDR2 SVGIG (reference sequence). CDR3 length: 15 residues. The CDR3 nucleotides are TGTGCCTGGAGTGTACTCAGTGGTCATAATTCACCCCTCCACTTT. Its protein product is CAWSVLSGHNSPLHF.

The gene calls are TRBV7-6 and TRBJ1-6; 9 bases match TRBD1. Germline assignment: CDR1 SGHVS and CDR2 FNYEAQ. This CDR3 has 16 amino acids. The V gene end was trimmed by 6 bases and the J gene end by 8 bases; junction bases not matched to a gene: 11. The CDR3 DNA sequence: TGTGCCAGCAGTCCGGGACAGGGAGTAGTAGATTCACCCCTCCACTTT. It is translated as CASSPGQGVVDSPLHF.

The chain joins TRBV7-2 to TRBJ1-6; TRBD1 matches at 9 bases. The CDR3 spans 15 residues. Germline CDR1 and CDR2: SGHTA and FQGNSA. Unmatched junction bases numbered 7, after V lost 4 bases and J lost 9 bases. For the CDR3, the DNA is TGTGCCAGCAGCTCCCCACAGGGGGCGGTTTCACCCCTCCACTTT. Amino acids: CASSSPQGAVSPLHF.

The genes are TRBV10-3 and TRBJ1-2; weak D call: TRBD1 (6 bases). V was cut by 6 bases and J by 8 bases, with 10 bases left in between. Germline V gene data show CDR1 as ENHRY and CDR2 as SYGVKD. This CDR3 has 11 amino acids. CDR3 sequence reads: CAIRLDRGYTF. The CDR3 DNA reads TGTGCCATCAGACTCGACAGGGGCTACACCTTC.

CDR3 coding DNA: TGCGCCAGCAGCCTGGGACAGCATTATAATTCACCCCTCCACTTT. As protein: CASSLGQHYNSPLHF. The genes are TRBV4-3 and TRBJ1-6; 7 bases agree with TRBD1. Germline trimming cut 4 bases from V and 4 bases from J; bases unmatched to any gene: 4. Germline V gene lookup returns CDR1 LGHNA and CDR2 YSLEER. The CDR3 spans 15 residues.

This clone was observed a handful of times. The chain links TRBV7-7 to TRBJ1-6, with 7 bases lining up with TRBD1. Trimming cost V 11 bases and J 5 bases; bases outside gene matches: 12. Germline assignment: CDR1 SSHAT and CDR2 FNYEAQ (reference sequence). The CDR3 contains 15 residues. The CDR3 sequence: CAPREAQGNNSPLHF. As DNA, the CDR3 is TGTGCCCCTCGGGAGGCACAGGGGAATAATTCACCCCTCCACTTT.

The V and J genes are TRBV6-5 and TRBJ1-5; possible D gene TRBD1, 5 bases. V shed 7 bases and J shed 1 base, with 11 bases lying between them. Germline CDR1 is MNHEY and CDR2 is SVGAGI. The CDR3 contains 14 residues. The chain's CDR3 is CASTRRDSNQPQHF. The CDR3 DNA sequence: TGTGCCAGCACAAGACGGGACAGCAATCAGCCCCAGCATTTT.

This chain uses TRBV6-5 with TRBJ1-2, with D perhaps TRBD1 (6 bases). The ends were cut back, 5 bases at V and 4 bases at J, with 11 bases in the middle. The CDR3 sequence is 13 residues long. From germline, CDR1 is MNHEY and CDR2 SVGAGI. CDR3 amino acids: CASSRDIFYGYTF. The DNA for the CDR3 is TGTGCCAGCAGTCGGGACATCTTCTATGGCTACACCTTC.

This chain's CDR3 is CASSSRDGGNAANEKLFF. For the CDR3, the DNA is TGTGCCAGCAGCTCCCGGGACGGGGGTAACGCGGCTAATGAAAAACTGTTTTTT. The chain joins TRBV13 to TRBJ1-4; D is possibly TRBD1 (5 bases). The CDR3 consists of 18 residues. Trimming shortened V by 4 bases and J by 3 bases, and 21 bases separated the two germline ends. Germline loops: CDR1 PRHDT, CDR2 FYEKMQ (reference sequence).

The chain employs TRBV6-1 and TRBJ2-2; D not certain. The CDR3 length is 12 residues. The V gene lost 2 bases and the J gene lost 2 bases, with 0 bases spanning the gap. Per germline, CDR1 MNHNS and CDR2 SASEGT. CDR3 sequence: CASSENTGELFF. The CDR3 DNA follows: TGTGCCAGCAGTGAAAACACCGGGGAGCTGTTTTTT.

The CDR3 nucleotides read TGTGCCAGCAGCGTAGCCGGACAGGGAAATTCACCCCTCCACTTT. Residues: CASSVAGQGNSPLHF. The V call is TRBV9, the J call TRBJ1-6, with 8 bases that match TRBD1. Germline V CDR1 and CDR2: SGDLS, YYNGEE. The CDR3 sequence is 15 residues long. The ends lost 0 bases at V and 7 bases at J; junction bases unmatched: 3.

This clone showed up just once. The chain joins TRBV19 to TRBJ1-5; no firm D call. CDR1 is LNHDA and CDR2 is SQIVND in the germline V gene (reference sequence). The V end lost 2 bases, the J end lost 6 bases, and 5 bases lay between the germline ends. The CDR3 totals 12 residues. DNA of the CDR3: TGTGCCAGTAGTATATCCGGTCAGCCCCAGCATTTT. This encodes CASSISGQPQHF. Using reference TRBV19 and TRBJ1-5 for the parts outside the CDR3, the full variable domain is DGGITQSPKYLFRKEGQNVTLSCEQNLNHDAMYWYRQDPGQGLRLIYYSQIVNDFQKGDIAEGYSVSREKKESFPLTVTSAQKNPTAFYLCASSISGQPQHFGDGTRLSIL.

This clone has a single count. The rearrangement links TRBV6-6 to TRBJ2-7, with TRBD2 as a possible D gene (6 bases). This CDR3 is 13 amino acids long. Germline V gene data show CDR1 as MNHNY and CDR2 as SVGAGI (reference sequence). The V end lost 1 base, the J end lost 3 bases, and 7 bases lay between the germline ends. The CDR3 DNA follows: TGTGCCAGCAGTTACTGGACTAACTACGAGCAGTACTTC. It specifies CASSYWTNYEQYF.

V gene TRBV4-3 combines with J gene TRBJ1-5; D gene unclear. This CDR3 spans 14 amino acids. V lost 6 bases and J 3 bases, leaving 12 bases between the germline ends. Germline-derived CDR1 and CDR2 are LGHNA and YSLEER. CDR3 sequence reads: CASSLTVANQPQHF. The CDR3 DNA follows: TGCGCCAGCAGTCTCACGGTTGCCAATCAGCCCCAGCATTTT.

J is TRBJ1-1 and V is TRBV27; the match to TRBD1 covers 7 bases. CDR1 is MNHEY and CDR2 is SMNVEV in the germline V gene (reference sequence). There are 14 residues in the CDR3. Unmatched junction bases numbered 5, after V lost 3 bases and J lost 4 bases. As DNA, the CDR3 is TGTGCCAGCAGTTTGACAGGGTTGGGCACTGAAGCTTTCTTT. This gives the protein CASSLTGLGTEAFF.

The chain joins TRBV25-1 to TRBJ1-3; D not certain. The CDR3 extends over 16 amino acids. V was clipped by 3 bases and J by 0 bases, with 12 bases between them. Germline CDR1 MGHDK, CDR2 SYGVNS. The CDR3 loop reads CASSEGPEGSGNTIYF. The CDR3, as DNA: TGTGCCAGCAGTGAGGGCCCGGAGGGCTCTGGAAACACCATATATTTT. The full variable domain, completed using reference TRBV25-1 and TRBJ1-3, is EADIYQTPRYLVIGTGKKITLECSQTMGHDKMYWYQQDPGMELHLIHYSYGVNSTEKGDLSSESTVSRIRTEHFPLTLESARPSHTSQYLCASSEGPEGSGNTIYFGEGSWLTVV.

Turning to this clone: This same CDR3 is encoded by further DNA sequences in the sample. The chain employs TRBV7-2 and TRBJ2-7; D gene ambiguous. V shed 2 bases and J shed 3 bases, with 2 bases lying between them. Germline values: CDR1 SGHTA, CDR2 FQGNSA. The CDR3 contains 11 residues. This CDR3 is CASSLSYEQYF. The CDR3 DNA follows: TGTGCCAGCAGCTTAAGCTACGAGCAGTACTTC.

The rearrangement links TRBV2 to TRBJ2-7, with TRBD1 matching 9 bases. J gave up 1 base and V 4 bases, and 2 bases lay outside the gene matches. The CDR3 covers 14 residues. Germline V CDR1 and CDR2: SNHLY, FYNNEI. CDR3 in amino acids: CASSAGTGSYEQYF. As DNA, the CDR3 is TGTGCCAGCAGTGCGGGGACAGGGTCCTACGAGCAGTACTTC.

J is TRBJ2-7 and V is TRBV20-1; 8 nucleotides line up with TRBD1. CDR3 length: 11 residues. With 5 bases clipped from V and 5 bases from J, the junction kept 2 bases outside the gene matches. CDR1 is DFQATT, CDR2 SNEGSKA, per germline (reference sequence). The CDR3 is CSASDRDEQYF. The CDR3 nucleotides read TGCAGTGCTTCGGACAGGGACGAGCAGTACTTC.